This T cell receptor (beta chain) was documented in a study of T-cell reconstitution after alpha-beta-depleted transplantation in children. The V gene's germline CDR1 is DFQATT and CDR2 SNEGSKA (reference sequence). With 3 bases clipped from V and 2 bases from J, the junction kept 11 bases outside the gene matches. CDR3 length: 16 residues. In this sample, this clonotype turned up many times. As it was prepared, the TCRbeta library received unique molecular identifiers. TCRdb fed the PCR reads into MiXCR, producing one record per CDR3 protein. Counted here are tens of thousands of distinct CDR3 sequences, about 11% occurring once; the ten biggest clones make up 23%.

This specimen was PBMCs from the stem cell graft donor, taken from the stem cell graft. This sequence was found in a human donor who donated a stem cell graft to a child with chronic granulomatous disease. V usage is TRBV20-1 and J usage is TRBJ2-5; 8 positions match TRBD2. The CDR3 here is CSASGISGIRQETQYF. CDR3 coding DNA: TGCAGTGCTAGCGGAATTAGCGGGATCAGGCAAGAGACCCAGTACTTC.